One sample yielded the 9 T cell receptor beta chains listed below, sequenced in a study of identical twins. TCRdb re-called the 5' RACE reads with MiXCR, one entry per CDR3 protein. The data contain 450,000 to 600,000 distinct CDR3 sequences, 20% to 25% of them seen just once; the ten biggest clones take up approximately 0.48%. The data also belong to a second study, concerning yellow fever vaccine responses in identical twins.

Sequenced input: CD4+ T cells sorted from blood. Every receptor here comes from a woman aged 18 to 35 in good health.

The chain carries TRBV10-3 and TRBJ2-1; TRBD2 is a possible D gene (5 bases). Between the trimmed V and J ends, which lost 3 bases and 7 bases, there was a span of 16 bases. This CDR3 comprises 15 residues. The V gene's germline CDR1 is ENHRY and CDR2 SYGVKD. Here the CDR3 DNA reads TGTGCCATCAGTGAAAGTGGGAGTAGTGGGAATGAGCAGTTCTTC. This gives the protein CAISESGSSGNEQFF.

This chain uses TRBV7-3 with TRBJ2-1, with D possibly matching TRBD2 (6 bases). Germline-derived CDR1 and CDR2 are SGHTA and FQGTGA. V lost 2 bases, J lost 6 bases, and 14 bases lay in between. The CDR3 runs to 15 residues. CDR3 in amino acids: CASSLGDRDSNEQFF. CDR3 coding DNA: TGTGCCAGCAGCTTAGGGGACCGGGACTCCAATGAGCAGTTCTTC.

This clonotype has more than one count but fewer than ten. This chain uses TRBV20-1 with TRBJ2-2; D is possibly TRBD2 (6 bases). Between the trimmed V and J ends, which lost 2 bases and 3 bases, there was a span of 10 bases. There are 14 residues in the CDR3. Germline V gene sequence: CDR1 DFQATT, CDR2 SNEGSKA (reference sequence). Written as DNA, the CDR3 is TGCAGTGCTAGATCTAGCGAGCACACCGGGGAGCTGTTTTTT. It codes for CSARSSEHTGELFF.

The V and J genes are TRBV5-1 and TRBJ1-4; 11 nucleotides agree with TRBD1. The trim removed 4 bases at V and 7 bases at J, leaving 6 bases unmatched. The CDR3 covers 15 residues. Looked up from germline, CDR1 is SGHRS and CDR2 is YFSETQ. The CDR3: CASSPRTGGSEKLFF. DNA for the CDR3: TGCGCCAGCAGCCCAAGGACAGGGGGCTCTGAAAAACTGTTTTTT.

The sample holds many counts of this clonotype. V usage is TRBV12-3 or TRBV12-4 and J usage is TRBJ2-1, with a tentative D call TRBD2 (5 bases). V was trimmed by 9 bases and J by 0 bases, leaving 15 bases between them. The CDR3 length is 15 residues. The CDR3 bases are TGTGCCAGTAAGGTGGACCTAGCCTCCTACAATGAGCAGTTCTTC. It codes for CASKVDLASYNEQFF.

This sequence joins TRBV6-5 and TRBJ2-2; D gene uncertain. Germline CDR1 is MNHEY and CDR2 is SVGAGI. Deletions cut 2 bases from V and 5 bases from J, with 9 bases between. This CDR3 is 14 amino acids long. This CDR3 reads CASSYADGTGELFF. The DNA for the CDR3 is TGTGCCAGCAGTTACGCGGACGGGACCGGGGAGCTGTTTTTT.

This chain uses TRBV4-1 with TRBJ2-7, with D possibly TRBD1 on 6 matching bases. Deletions cut 5 bases from V and 6 bases from J, with 23 bases between. There are 16 residues in the CDR3. The germline CDR1 and CDR2 sequences are MGHRA and YSYEKL. The CDR3, as DNA: TGCGCCAGCAGCGCCCACGCCCCGGGACACCTCTCCGAGCAGTACTTC. This gives the protein CASSAHAPGHLSEQYF.

The sample holds a few counts of this clonotype. The chain recombines TRBV28 with TRBJ2-5; TRBD1 agrees at 9 bases. J lost 1 base, V lost 5 bases, and 5 bases had no gene match. Germline V gives CDR1 MDHEN, CDR2 SYDVKM. The CDR3 extends over 15 amino acids. The CDR3 here is CASSLPTGGQETQYF. For the CDR3, the DNA is TGTGCCAGCAGTCTACCGACAGGGGGCCAAGAGACCCAGTACTTC.

Ten or more counts support this clonotype. The chain combines TRBV6-2 or TRBV6-3 with TRBJ2-5; the D is unclear. Deletions cut 6 bases from V and 3 bases from J, with 17 bases between. The CDR3 consists of 15 residues. Germline V lookup: CDR1 MNHEY, CDR2 SVGEGT. CDR3 loop: CASSPISVGKETQYF. The CDR3 DNA is TGTGCCAGCAGCCCTATTTCAGTAGGGAAAGAGACCCAGTACTTC.